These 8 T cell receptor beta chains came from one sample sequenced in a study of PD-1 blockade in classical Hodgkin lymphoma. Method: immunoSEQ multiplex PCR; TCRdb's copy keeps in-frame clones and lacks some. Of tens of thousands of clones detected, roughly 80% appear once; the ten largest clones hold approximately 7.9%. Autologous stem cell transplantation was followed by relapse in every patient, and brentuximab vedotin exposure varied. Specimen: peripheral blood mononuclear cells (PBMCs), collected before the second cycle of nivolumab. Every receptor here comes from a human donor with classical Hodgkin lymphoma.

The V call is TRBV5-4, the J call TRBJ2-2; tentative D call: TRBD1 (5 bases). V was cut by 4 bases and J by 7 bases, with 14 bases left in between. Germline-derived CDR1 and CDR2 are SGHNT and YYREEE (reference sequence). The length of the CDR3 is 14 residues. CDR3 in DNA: TGTGCCAGCAGCCCCTATGGGGCAGTCGGGGAGCTGTTTTTT. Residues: CASSPYGAVGELFF.

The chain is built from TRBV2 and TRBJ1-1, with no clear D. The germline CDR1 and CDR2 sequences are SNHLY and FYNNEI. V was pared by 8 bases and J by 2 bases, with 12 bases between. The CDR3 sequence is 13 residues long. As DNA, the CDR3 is TGTGCCAGCGGACCGTTCATTAACACTGAAGCTTTCTTT. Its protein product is CASGPFINTEAFF. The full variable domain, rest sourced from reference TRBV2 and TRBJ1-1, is EPEVTQTPSHQVTQMGQEVILRCVPISNHLYFYWYRQILGQKVEFLVSFYNNEISEKSEIFDDQFSVERPDGSNFTLKIRSTKLEDSAMYFCASGPFINTEAFFGQGTRLTVV.

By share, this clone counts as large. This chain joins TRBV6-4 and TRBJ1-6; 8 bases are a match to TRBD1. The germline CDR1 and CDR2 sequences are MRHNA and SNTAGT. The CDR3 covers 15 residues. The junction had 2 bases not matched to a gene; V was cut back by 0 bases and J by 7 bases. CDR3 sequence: CASSDSSGGNSPLHF. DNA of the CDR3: TGTGCCAGCAGTGACTCATCAGGGGGCAATTCACCCCTCCACTTT.

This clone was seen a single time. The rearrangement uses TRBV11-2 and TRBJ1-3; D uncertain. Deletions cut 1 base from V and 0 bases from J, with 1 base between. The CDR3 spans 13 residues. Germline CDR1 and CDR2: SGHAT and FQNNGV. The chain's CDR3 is CASSLGSGNTIYF. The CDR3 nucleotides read TGTGCCAGCAGCTTAGGCTCTGGAAACACCATATATTTT.

CDR3 protein: CASSILAGQAYYGYTF. The CDR3 DNA is TGTGCCAGTAGTATCTTGGCGGGACAAGCGTACTATGGCTACACCTTC. The chain uses TRBV19 and TRBJ1-2; D may be TRBD1 (6 bases). Trimming left V 3 bases short and J 3 bases short, with 17 bases between. CDR1 is LNHDA, CDR2 SQIVND, per germline (reference sequence). This CDR3 is 16 amino acids long. The whole variable domain, remainder taken from reference TRBV19 and TRBJ1-2, is DGGITQSPKYLFRKEGQNVTLSCEQNLNHDAMYWYRQDPGQGLRLIYYSQIVNDFQKGDIAEGYSVSREKKESFPLTVTSAQKNPTAFYLCASSILAGQAYYGYTFGSGTRLTVV.

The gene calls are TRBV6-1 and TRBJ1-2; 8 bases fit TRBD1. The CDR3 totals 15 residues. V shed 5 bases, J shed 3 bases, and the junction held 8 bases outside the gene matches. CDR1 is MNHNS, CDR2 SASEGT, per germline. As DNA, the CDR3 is TGTGCCAGCAGTCCTTGGACAGGGAGGGACTATGGCTACACCTTC. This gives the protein CASSPWTGRDYGYTF.

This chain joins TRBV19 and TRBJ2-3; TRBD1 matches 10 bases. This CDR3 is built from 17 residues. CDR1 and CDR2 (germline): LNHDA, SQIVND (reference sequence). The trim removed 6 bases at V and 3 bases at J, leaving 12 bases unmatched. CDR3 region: CASSRWGDRGLTDTQYF. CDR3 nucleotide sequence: TGTGCCAGTAGCCGTTGGGGGGACAGGGGCTTGACAGATACGCAGTATTTT. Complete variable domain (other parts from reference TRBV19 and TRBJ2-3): DGGITQSPKYLFRKEGQNVTLSCEQNLNHDAMYWYRQDPGQGLRLIYYSQIVNDFQKGDIAEGYSVSREKKESFPLTVTSAQKNPTAFYLCASSRWGDRGLTDTQYFGPGTRLTVL.

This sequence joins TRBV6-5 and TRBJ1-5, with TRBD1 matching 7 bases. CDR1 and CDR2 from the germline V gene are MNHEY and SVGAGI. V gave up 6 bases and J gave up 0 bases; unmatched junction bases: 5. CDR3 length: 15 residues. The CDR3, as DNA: TGTGCCAGCAGACCCAGGGGGTATAGCAATCAGCCCCAGCATTTT. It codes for CASRPRGYSNQPQHF.